This is a list of T cell receptor beta chains from one sample in a study of shared clonotypes between healthy human individuals. Assay used: immunoSEQ multiplex PCR; TCRdb lists only in-frame clones, some missing. This table holds around 750,000 clones, about 74% found once. Sequencing was done on a sample of memory CD4+ T cells sorted from blood. These receptors all come from a woman aged 25 to 39 in good health. CDR3s include the opening cysteine and the closing phenylalanine or tryptophan. A D gene is named only where the DNA matches it firmly. Only part of the rows carry a size: once, few, many, or a class if the clone is expanded.

abundance	v_gene	j_gene	d_gene	CDR3nt	CDR3aa
-	TRBV7-2	TRBJ2-1	TRBD2	TGTGCCGGGGGGCGGGAGGGCCCTCTTGAGCAGTTCTTC	CAGGREGPLEQFF
-	TRBV5-6	TRBJ1-2	-	TGTGCCAGCAGCTCCCCGACCAACTATGGCTACACCTTC	CASSSPTNYGYTF
-	TRBV28	TRBJ2-3	-	TGTGCCAGCAGTCCGCCTTGGGGAACTAGCACAGATACGCAGTATTTT	CASSPPWGTSTDTQYF
once	TRBV28	TRBJ2-7	-	TGTGCCAGCAGCTCCGCTGCAGGGGTTACATTCTACGAGCAGTACTTC	CASSSAAGVTFYEQYF
-	TRBV5-1	TRBJ2-7	TRBD2	TGCGCCAGCAGGATAGCGGGGAGCTCCTACGAGCAGTACTTC	CASRIAGSSYEQYF
-	TRBV15	TRBJ2-5	-	TGTGCCACCAGCAGACAGGGTAGAGAGACCCAGTACTTC	CATSRQGRETQYF
-	TRBV5-4	TRBJ2-3	-	TGTGCCAGCAGCCGCAGGACTTCCGGGAGAGCAGATACGCAGTATTTT	CASSRRTSGRADTQYF
-	TRBV7-2	TRBJ2-7	-	TGTGCCAGCAGCCCACACTCCTCCTACGAGCAGTACTTC	CASSPHSSYEQYF
-	TRBV6-5	TRBJ1-3	-	TGTGCCAGCAGTCGTACTTCAGGCTCTGGAAACACCATATATTTT	CASSRTSGSGNTIYF
-	TRBV28	TRBJ1-2	-	TGTGCCAGCAGCCTACCCTTGGGGGGCGCATCACTAGGAGGCTACACCTTC	CASSLPLGGASLGGYTF
few	TRBV28	TRBJ1-1	-	TGTGCCAGCAGTTTTAATCGTAGGACTGAAGCTTTCTTT	CASSFNRRTEAFF
few	TRBV27	TRBJ2-5	-	TGTGCCAGCAGTTTTAACGGCCGGTCCGGAGAGCAGTACTTC	CASSFNGRSGEQYF
-	TRBV30	TRBJ2-5	-	TGTGCCTGGAGTAATACGGGCCAAGAGACCCAGTACTTC	CAWSNTGQETQYF
few	TRBV6-1	TRBJ1-2	-	TGTGCCAGCATAACGGGAACAGCTAACTATGGCTACACCTTC	CASITGTANYGYTF
many	TRBV2	TRBJ2-1	-	TGTGCCAACGAGCAGTACAATGAGCAGTTCTTC	CANEQYNEQFF
-	TRBV30	TRBJ2-3	TRBD2	TGTGCCTTGACTAGCGGGAGGACAGATACGCAGTATTTT	CALTSGRTDTQYF
-	TRBV28	TRBJ2-1	TRBD2	TGTGCCAGCAGTTCCTATTCCGGGACTAGCGGAAATGAGCAGTTCTTC	CASSSYSGTSGNEQFF
-	TRBV27	TRBJ2-3	TRBD2	TGTGCCAGCCTCCCGACTAGCGGGGTACCGCGGGGTACGCAGTATTTT	CASLPTSGVPRGTQYF
-	TRBV4-1	TRBJ2-1	TRBD2	TGCGCCAGCAGCCAAGACGGGCTAGCGGCTAATGAGCAGTTCTTC	CASSQDGLAANEQFF
-	TRBV27	TRBJ2-1	TRBD1	TGTGCCAGCGGGCGGACAGGGGCGAGGGGTGAGCAGTTCTTC	CASGRTGARGEQFF
many	TRBV7-2	TRBJ2-5	-	TGTGCCAGCAGCTTCCGGGGAGAGACCCAGTACTTC	CASSFRGETQYF
-	TRBV6-6	TRBJ1-4	-	TGTGCCAGCAGCCTCCGAGAGGGTTCAGTAAGTGAAAAACTGTTTTTT	CASSLREGSVSEKLFF
-	TRBV6-5	TRBJ1-1	-	TGTGCCAGCACTCGGGACTACACGGAAGCTTTCTTT	CASTRDYTEAFF
-	TRBV5-6	TRBJ2-1	-	TGTGCCAGCAGCTTGGGAGGTTGGTCGAGCTCCTACAATGAGCAGTTCTTC	CASSLGGWSSSYNEQFF
-	TRBV4-1	TRBJ2-2	TRBD2	TGCGCCAGCAGCCAAGGTCCCCTAGCGGGACCAAACACCGGGGAGCTGTTTTTT	CASSQGPLAGPNTGELFF
-	TRBV27	TRBJ2-1	-	TGTGCCAGCAGTTTATATTTTACTAGCCGTGGCGATGAGCAGTTCTTC	CASSLYFTSRGDEQFF
-	TRBV30	TRBJ2-1	-	TGTGCCTGGGGAAGAGTGGCAGGCTCCTACAATGAGCAGTTCTTC	CAWGRVAGSYNEQFF
-	TRBV2	TRBJ2-6	TRBD1	TGTGCCAGCAGGCTGCGGGACAGGGGAATCTCTGGGGCCAACGTCCTGACTTTC	CASRLRDRGISGANVLTF